Detailed here is one T cell receptor beta chain. Its antigen is undetermined. 5' RACE with UMI labels generated the TRB cDNA libraries. TCRdb reprocessed the 5' RACE reads and reports one entry per CDR3 protein, with no DNA. Recorded here are about 8,400 distinct CDR3 sequences; the top ten clones represent roughly 2%. The data were taken from a study of CXCR3-negative and CXCR3-positive naive CD8 T cells. Findings of the study overall: TRB CDR3 hydrophobicity was greater in CXCR3-positive naive cells than in CXCR3-negative naive cells. Both naive subsets carried similar amounts of surface CD5, so TCR strength was inferred from TRB CDR3 properties. The TRBV-TRBJ usage of naive CXCR3-negative and CXCR3-positive cells was similar, but that of memory cells differed. Once cells were cryopreserved, CXCR3 expression went down partly, and most assays used fresh PBMCs.

Definition of naive CD8+ T cells rested on a CD45RO-CCR7+CD27+CD95- profile. The CDR3 has 15 amino acids. In germline, CDR1 is SGHVS, CDR2 FQNEAQ. Input material: naive CXCR3+ CD8+ T cells from blood. Specified subset: CD45RO-CCR7+CD27+CD95- naive CD8+ T cells expressing CXCR3 (TNR3+). V is TRBV7-8 and J is TRBJ1-2; TCRdb names TRBD1, which stays unverified in the absence of DNA. This sequence was found in a human donor in good health. Some clones in this sample may be carry-over from other donors' samples. The CDR3 reads CASSLGTPTLYGYTF.